Below are 10 T cell receptor beta chains sequenced from a single sample in a study of shared clonotypes between healthy human individuals. Cells designated naive CD8 were CD45RO-negative and were positively selected for CCR7, with terminally differentiated effector memory CD45RA+ cells excluded. TCRdb keeps only in-frame clones here, not all; method: immunoSEQ multiplex PCR. The table lists more than 2 million clones, about 95% of them singletons, with 0.85% to 1.3% in the top ten. Sequencing was performed on naive CD8+ T cells sorted from blood. These TCRs come from a man aged 18-30 years in good health.

The genes are TRBV27 and TRBJ1-1, with D perhaps TRBD1 (6 bases). The length of the CDR3 is 12 residues. The germline gives CDR1 MNHEY, CDR2 SMNVEV (reference sequence). The CDR3 protein is CAVGALNTEAFF. The CDR3, as DNA: TGTGCTGTGGGGGCGCTGAACACTGAAGCTTTCTTT.

In the case of this clone: Other DNA variants within this sample encode the same CDR3. The genes are TRBV29-1 and TRBJ1-3, with D maybe TRBD1 (6 bases). Germline V gene data show CDR1 as SQVTM and CDR2 as ANQGSEA. CDR3 length equals 14 residues. The V and J ends lost 6 bases and 0 bases respectively, with 12 bases between them. The CDR3 nucleotides read TGCAGCGTCATGACAGGAGACTCTGGAAACACCATATATTTT. Translation: CSVMTGDSGNTIYF. The full variable domain, with the rest looked up from reference TRBV29-1 and TRBJ1-3, is SAVISQKPSRDICQRGTSLTIQCQVDSQVTMMFWYRQQPGQSLTLIATANQGSEATYESGFVIDKFPISRPNLTFSTLTVSNMSPEDSSIYLCSVMTGDSGNTIYFGEGSWLTVV.

This clone was seen once. The J gene is TRBJ1-2, the V gene TRBV4-1, with 8 bases that match TRBD1. Looked up from germline, CDR1 is MGHRA and CDR2 is YSYEKL. This CDR3 is built from 15 residues. V was clipped by 0 bases and J by 6 bases; unmatched bases: 6. The DNA for the CDR3 is TGCGCCAGCAGCCAAGATCCCAGGGGGCGGAATGGCTACACCTTC. Amino acids: CASSQDPRGRNGYTF.

The V gene is TRBV15, the J gene TRBJ2-1, with 14 bases identical to TRBD2. The CDR3 contains 15 residues. The junction had 6 bases not matched to a gene; V was cut back by 4 bases and J by 10 bases. Germline V gene data show CDR1 as LNHNV and CDR2 as YYDKDF (reference sequence). The CDR3 coding sequence is TGTGCCACCAGCATGGGACTAGCGGGAGTCGGAGAGCAGTTCTTC. Translating gives CATSMGLAGVGEQFF.

The chain combines TRBV6-4 with TRBJ2-3; D call uncertain. CDR1 MRHNA and CDR2 SNTAGT come from the germline V gene. V lost 6 bases and J 1 base, leaving 8 bases between the germline ends. CDR3 size: 13 residues. The CDR3 DNA reads as TGTGCCAGCAGCTTCTCAGGCACAGATACGCAGTATTTT. It translates to CASSFSGTDTQYF.

This clone appeared once. The chain has TRBV7-8 and TRBJ2-7, with D possibly matching TRBD2 (5 bases). Between the trimmed V and J ends, which lost 1 base and 0 bases, there was a span of 16 bases. The CDR3 is made up of 17 amino acids. Per germline, CDR1 SGHVS and CDR2 FQNEAQ. CDR3 residues: CASSLVLPMGASYEQYF. The CDR3 nucleotides are TGTGCCAGCAGCTTAGTGCTTCCTATGGGAGCCTCCTACGAGCAGTACTTC.

As for this clone: Other nucleotide sequences from this sample produce the same CDR3. The chain carries TRBV10-3 and TRBJ2-7; 10 bases map to TRBD1. Germline V gives CDR1 ENHRY, CDR2 SYGVKD. With V trimmed by 2 bases and J by 5 bases, 3 bases remained unmatched. The CDR3 spans 14 residues. The CDR3 region has the DNA TGTGCCATCAGTGAGGGGACAGGGGTTGACGAGCAGTACTTC. Translated: CAISEGTGVDEQYF.

The chain has TRBV27 and TRBJ2-1, with a possible D match to TRBD2 (6 bases). V gave up 8 bases and J gave up 7 bases, with 21 bases separating them. This CDR3 spans 15 amino acids. Germline V gene lookup returns CDR1 MNHEY and CDR2 SMNVEV (reference sequence). Here the CDR3 reads CASRPRTGLVNEQFF. CDR3 nucleotide sequence: TGTGCCAGCCGACCTAGGACGGGACTGGTGAATGAGCAGTTCTTC.

CDR3 sequence: CASSQDFGLAGVTRNEQFF. Written as DNA, the CDR3 is TGCGCCAGCAGCCAAGATTTCGGACTAGCGGGAGTAACGAGGAATGAGCAGTTCTTC. V and J are TRBV4-3 and TRBJ2-1, with 13 bases identical to TRBD2. The germline V gene encodes CDR1 LGHNA and CDR2 YSLEER. The CDR3 has 19 residues. J gave up 7 bases and V 0 bases, and 12 bases lay outside the gene matches.

This clone was observed a single time. The chain uses TRBV9 and TRBJ2-7; D is perhaps TRBD2 (6 bases). V lost 2 bases and J 2 bases, leaving 11 bases between the germline ends. In germline, CDR1 is SGDLS, CDR2 YYNGEE. CDR3 length: 14 amino acids. The CDR3 sequence: CASSVRDSPYEQYF. CDR3 DNA: TGTGCCAGCAGCGTCCGGGACTCCCCCTACGAGCAGTACTTC.